This T cell receptor (beta chain) emerged from a study of blood T cells in healthy people across ages. This clonotype has a handful of counts. CDR1 and CDR2 from the germline V gene are MGHDK and SYGVNS. The CDR3 contains 13 residues. Trimming removed 1 base from V and 4 bases from J, with 5 bases in between. A J-beta primer mix and a sample-barcoded 5' primer were used in a second PCR of about 6 to 12 cycles. TCRdb independently ran MiXCR on the 5' RACE reads; one entry per CDR3 protein. The sample lists fewer than 650,000 distinct CDR3 sequences; around 27% were seen once. The same data also went into a second study, on T cells of mothers and their children. That study reports: Mother-child pairs who were related displayed a slightly higher overlap than unrelated pairs, a difference that was non-significant.

The chain employs TRBV25-1 and TRBJ1-5, with D maybe TRBD1 (5 bases). The sample consisted of blood. This TCR came from a boy between 2 and 10 years old in good health. The CDR3 nucleotides read TGTGCCAGCAGTGAATGGGGGAATCAGCCCCAGCATTTT. Translated: CASSEWGNQPQHF.